The 26 T cell receptor beta chains in this list originate from one sample, sequenced in a study of cytomegalovirus exposure and HLA in healthy donors. Vbeta (60) and Jbeta (13) primers were used in the PCR. Using immunoSEQ multiplex PCR, the repertoire was profiled, and TCRdb retains in-frame clones only, with some absent. The data contain under 200,000 clones, roughly 73% of them singletons. The sample was PBMCs. The receptors shown here come from a woman in her 40s in good health and CMV-seropositive.

The chain is built from TRBV6-4 and TRBJ1-4, with 8 positions matching TRBD1. Germline V gives CDR1 MRHNA, CDR2 SNTAGT. J gave up 3 bases and V 5 bases, and 5 bases lay outside the gene matches. The CDR3 extends over 15 amino acids. The CDR3: CASSLSTGANEKLFF. The CDR3, as DNA: TGTGCCAGCAGTTTATCGACAGGGGCTAATGAAAAACTGTTTTTT.

The V and J genes are TRBV5-1 and TRBJ1-1; 7 positions match TRBD1. The CDR3 runs 15 residues. The germline V gene has CDR1 SGHRS and CDR2 YFSETQ. The V gene end was trimmed by 1 base and the J gene end by 5 bases; junction bases not matched to a gene: 8. The CDR3 nucleotides are TGCGCCAGCAGCTTGACAGGGGAAGTTGGGACTGAAGCTTTCTTT. Encoded protein: CASSLTGEVGTEAFF. Drawing the rest from reference TRBV5-1 and TRBJ1-1, the complete variable domain is KAGVTQTPRYLIKTRGQQVTLSCSPISGHRSVSWYQQTPGQGLQFLFEYFSETQRNKGNFPGRFSGRQFSNSRSEMNVSTLELGDSALYLCASSLTGEVGTEAFFGQGTRLTVV.

This chain connects TRBV9 to TRBJ2-1, with TRBD1 matching 9 bases. This CDR3 region has 15 residues. The J segment lost 3 bases and the V segment lost 3 bases, leaving 4 bases of the junction unmatched. Germline lookup yields CDR1 SGDLS and CDR2 YYNGEE. CDR3: CASSARDRVYNEQFF. DNA for the CDR3: TGTGCCAGCAGCGCCCGGGACAGGGTCTACAATGAGCAGTTCTTC.

The chain combines TRBV5-1 with TRBJ2-3, with 8 bases lining up with TRBD1. The CDR3 consists of 15 residues. CDR1 is SGHRS, CDR2 YFSETQ, per germline. The J segment lost 4 bases and the V segment lost 4 bases, leaving 8 bases of the junction unmatched. The CDR3 reads CASSLQGAGPDTQYF. The DNA of the CDR3 is TGCGCCAGCAGCCTTCAGGGGGCTGGGCCAGATACGCAGTATTTT.

The genes are TRBV2 and TRBJ2-2; 10 bases fit TRBD1. The CDR3 is made up of 14 amino acids. The germline gives CDR1 SNHLY, CDR2 FYNNEI. Unmatched junction bases numbered 5, after V lost 8 bases and J lost 5 bases. CDR3: CASGTGEFTGELFF. The CDR3 DNA follows: TGTGCCAGCGGGACAGGGGAGTTTACCGGGGAGCTGTTTTTT.

This chain joins TRBV6-5 and TRBJ1-1; 9 nucleotides align to TRBD1. Germline lookup yields CDR1 MNHEY and CDR2 SVGAGI. There are 13 residues in the CDR3. Germline trimming cut 7 bases from V and 8 bases from J; bases unmatched to any gene: 8. The CDR3 nucleotides are TGTGCCAGCAACAGGGGGCAGGGAACCGAAGCTTTCTTT. It is translated as CASNRGQGTEAFF.

The DNA of the CDR3 is TGTGCCAGCAGTTACCCCGGGACAAACACTGAAGCTTTCTTT. This encodes CASSYPGTNTEAFF. The J gene is TRBJ1-1, the V gene TRBV6-6, with D possibly being TRBD1 (6 bases). Trimming pared 2 bases from V and 2 bases from J, leaving 9 bases between. The CDR3 loop spans 14 amino acids. From germline, CDR1 is MNHNY and CDR2 SVGAGI (reference sequence).

The chain is built from TRBV18 and TRBJ2-7; D ambiguous. The V end was cut by 3 bases, the J end by 6 bases, with 15 bases between. The CDR3 is 14 residues long. The germline CDR1 and CDR2 sequences are KGHSH and LQKENI. CDR3 in amino acids: CASSPLDILSEQYF. CDR3 nucleotide sequence: TGTGCCAGCTCACCTTTAGACATTCTCTCCGAGCAGTACTTC.

The rearrangement uses TRBV7-9 and TRBJ2-1; TRBD1 is a possible D gene (5 bases). Germline CDR1 SEHNR, CDR2 FQNEAQ (reference sequence). The ends were cut back, 0 bases at V and 2 bases at J, with 8 bases in the middle. This CDR3 comprises 15 residues. For the CDR3, the DNA is TGTGCCAGCAGCTTAGCTGTGGGGCCCTACAATGAGCAGTTCTTC. It yields the protein CASSLAVGPYNEQFF. Full variable domain (missing parts from reference TRBV7-9 and TRBJ2-1): DTGVSQNPRHKITKRGQNVTFRCDPISEHNRLYWYRQTLGQGPEFLTYFQNEAQLEKSRLLSDRFSAERPKGSFSTLEIQRTEQGDSAMYLCASSLAVGPYNEQFFGPGTRLTVL.

The chain uses TRBV18 and TRBJ1-5; 9 bases line up with TRBD1. Germline V gives CDR1 KGHSH, CDR2 LQKENI. The CDR3 has 16 amino acids. The V and J ends lost 2 bases and 4 bases, in that order; junction bases with no gene match: 6. The CDR3 loop is CASSPGTGIRNQPQHF. CDR3 bases: TGTGCCAGCTCACCAGGGACAGGGATAAGGAATCAGCCCCAGCATTTT.

In this sample, this clone turned up once. The chain recombines TRBV2 with TRBJ2-5; weak D call: TRBD1 (6 bases). Looked up from germline, CDR1 is SNHLY and CDR2 is FYNNEI. V lost 3 bases and J lost 5, with 22 bases in between. CDR3 length: 17 residues. The CDR3: CASSEGEQGLNAETQYF. CDR3 DNA: TGTGCCAGCAGTGAGGGTGAACAGGGTCTTAATGCGGAGACCCAGTACTTC.

In this sample, this clone turned up a few times. The CDR3: CSAEINTEAFF. The CDR3 DNA sequence: TGCAGTGCTGAGATTAACACTGAAGCTTTCTTT. The genes are TRBV20-1 and TRBJ1-1; D is unresolved. The V gene's germline CDR1 is DFQATT and CDR2 SNEGSKA (reference sequence). This CDR3 is 11 amino acids long. V gave up 5 bases and J gave up 2 bases, with 6 bases separating them.

This clone has just a few counts. One junction end does not reproduce the germline sequence, and a read error may be involved. The chain employs TRBV6-1 and TRBJ1-2, with D tentatively TRBD1 (5 bases). This CDR3 has 13 residues. Germline V gene lookup returns CDR1 MNHNS and CDR2 SASEGT. As DNA, the CDR3 is TGTGCCAGCAATATACAGGATAACGATGGCTACACCTTC. Amino acid sequence: CASNIQDNDGYTF.

The CDR3 protein is CASSDRGVGYTF. The CDR3, as DNA: TGTGCCAGTTCCGACAGGGGGGTAGGCTACACCTTC. V is TRBV19 and J is TRBJ1-2; 9 nucleotides agree with TRBD1. The trim removed 8 bases at V and 8 bases at J, leaving 6 bases unmatched. The length of the CDR3 is 12 residues. The V gene's germline CDR1 is LNHDA and CDR2 SQIVND (reference sequence).

This clone came up a few times. The V gene is TRBV5-8, the J gene TRBJ2-1; D might be TRBD1 (6 bases). Germline CDR1 is SGHTS and CDR2 is YDEGEE. CDR3 length: 17 amino acids. The germline V and J ends were trimmed by 4 bases and 2 bases, with 19 bases remaining between them. This chain's CDR3 is CASSPDPGTSPYNEQFF. The CDR3 DNA reads TGTGCCAGCAGCCCGGACCCCGGGACATCACCCTACAATGAGCAGTTCTTC.

The chain combines TRBV29-1 with TRBJ2-3; TRBD1 aligns across 7 bases. Germline V gives CDR1 SQVTM, CDR2 ANQGSEA. With V trimmed by 4 bases and J by 6 bases, 10 bases remained unmatched. CDR3 size: 14 residues. In nucleotides, the CDR3 is TGCAGCGTTGGAGTAGAGGGGGCGGGTGATACGCAGTATTTT. Protein: CSVGVEGAGDTQYF.

The genes are TRBV7-2 and TRBJ2-5; maybe TRBD1 (6 bases). CDR3 length equals 16 residues. Germline values: CDR1 SGHTA, CDR2 FQGNSA. V lost 5 bases to trimming and J lost 5 bases, with 21 bases between them. CDR3 in DNA: TGTGCCAGCAGCAAAAGCCGTACAGGGTTGGAGGAGACCCAGTACTTC. Its translation is CASSKSRTGLEETQYF.

V and J are TRBV5-1 and TRBJ2-7; 12 bases line up with TRBD2. V shed 4 bases and J 5 bases; nucleotides not matched to a gene: 10. This CDR3 is 16 amino acids long. Germline V gene sequence: CDR1 SGHRS, CDR2 YFSETQ. The CDR3 protein is CASSPPLAGGMNEQYF. CDR3 nucleotide sequence: TGCGCCAGCAGCCCCCCCCTAGCGGGAGGGATGAACGAGCAGTACTTC.

V and J are TRBV6-5 and TRBJ2-3; 13 bases are shared with TRBD2. Germline V gene sequence: CDR1 MNHEY, CDR2 SVGAGI. Trimming took 4 bases from V and 10 from J; bases not matched to a gene: 11. The CDR3 loop spans 16 amino acids. CDR3 in amino acids: CASSSRLAGGGGAQYF. The CDR3 DNA reads TGTGCCAGCAGTTCACGACTAGCGGGAGGAGGGGGGGCGCAGTATTTT.

With regard to this clone: A junction boundary mismatches the germline segment, possibly from a read error. This sequence joins TRBV20-1 and TRBJ2-7; D remains unclear. CDR1 is DFQATT and CDR2 is SNEGSKA in the germline V gene (reference sequence). The CDR3 runs to 11 residues. The CDR3 sequence: CSARTTYEQCF. The DNA for the CDR3 is TGCAGTGCTCGTACTACGTACGAGCAGTGCTTC.

The rearrangement joins TRBV7-2 to TRBJ2-2; the D gene is possibly TRBD2 (6 bases). The V gene lost 1 base and the J gene lost 4 bases, with 7 bases spanning the gap. The CDR3 length is 14 residues. Germline V lookup: CDR1 SGHTA, CDR2 FQGNSA. CDR3 amino acids: CASSLVGGTGELFF. CDR3 sequence (DNA): TGTGCCAGCAGCTTAGTCGGGGGCACCGGGGAGCTGTTTTTT.

V and J are TRBV5-1 and TRBJ2-5; possible D gene TRBD2, 6 bases. V was shortened by 4 bases and J by 1 base, with 14 bases between the two germline ends. The length of the CDR3 is 15 residues. CDR1 is SGHRS, CDR2 YFSETQ, per germline. CDR3 residues: CASSPRDFGQETQYF. The DNA for the CDR3 is TGCGCCAGCAGCCCCCGGGACTTCGGCCAAGAGACCCAGTACTTC.

This clone was seen only a few times. The chain carries TRBV5-4 and TRBJ2-5; 8 nucleotides line up with TRBD1. Germline CDR1 SGHNT, CDR2 YYREEE (reference sequence). Trimming cost V 3 bases and J 5 bases; bases outside gene matches: 6. The CDR3 runs 14 residues. CDR3 protein: CASSSQGARETQYF. As DNA, the CDR3 is TGTGCCAGCAGCTCCCAGGGGGCACGGGAGACCCAGTACTTC.

The rearrangement joins TRBV6-1 to TRBJ1-2, with D possibly TRBD1 on 6 matching bases. The V end was cut by 2 bases, the J end by 8 bases, with 18 bases between. The CDR3 totals 15 residues. Germline-derived CDR1 and CDR2 are MNHNS and SASEGT. CDR3 protein: CASSESGDTVGGYTF. The CDR3, as DNA: TGTGCCAGCAGTGAATCAGGGGACACCGTAGGCGGCTACACCTTC.

The chain links TRBV7-2 to TRBJ2-1, with D possibly TRBD2 on 5 matching bases. Per the germline V gene, CDR1 is SGHTA and CDR2 is FQGNSA. The CDR3 covers 15 residues. With 0 bases removed from V and 5 bases from J, the gap between germline ends came to 11 bases. The CDR3 DNA is TGTGCCAGCAGCTTAGCGGACTCATTCCACAATGAGCAGTTCTTC. Amino acid sequence: CASSLADSFHNEQFF.

Note on this clone: This same CDR3 is encoded by further DNA sequences in the sample. The chain is built from TRBV11-2 and TRBJ2-1; D uncertain. Trimming stripped 0 bases from V and 7 bases from J, with 4 bases between. Germline CDR1 SGHAT, CDR2 FQNNGV. The CDR3 is made up of 12 amino acids. CDR3 sequence: CASSLEQNEQFF. The CDR3 region has the DNA TGTGCCAGCAGCTTAGAACAGAATGAGCAGTTCTTC.